This TCR beta chain was sequenced for a study of shared clonotypes between healthy human individuals. Study-level findings and limits: Even with large depth, rarefaction showed that sorted-subset sequencing was incomplete.

Donors, healthy HIV-negative adults, lacked recent acute infections or vaccinations. Assay used: immunoSEQ multiplex PCR; TCRdb lists only in-frame clones, some missing. The sample shows 550,000 to 850,000 clones, around 70% of them seen only once. About this clone: The antigen is undetermined.

V was pared by 4 bases and J by 9 bases, with 13 bases between. The V gene's germline CDR1 is MNHEY and CDR2 SVGAGI. The CDR3 spans 12 residues. The sample comprised memory CD4+ T cells sorted from blood. The sample's subset: CD45RA-negative fraction. This chain uses TRBV6-5 with TRBJ2-7; D might be TRBD1 (6 bases). This TCR came from a woman in her twenties or thirties in good health. This CDR3 is CASSFADRSQYF. CDR3 bases: TGTGCCAGCAGTTTCGCCGACAGGTCGCAGTACTTC.